This entry lists 5 T cell receptor beta chains sequenced from one sample in a study of blood T cell repertoires in COVID-19. Using immunoSEQ multiplex PCR, the repertoire was profiled, and TCRdb retains in-frame clones only, with some absent. Counted here are around 190,000 clones, roughly 84% occurring once; the ten biggest clones make up less than 3.5%. Specimen: PBMCs or T cells enriched from blood (not recorded which). Receptor source: a woman aged 30 to 39 who had been exposed to COVID-19.

The genes are TRBV19 and TRBJ1-5, with TRBD1 as a possible D gene (5 bases). This CDR3 has 13 residues. CDR1 and CDR2 (germline): LNHDA, SQIVND (reference sequence). The V end was cut by 10 bases, the J end by 3 bases, with 13 bases between. The CDR3 nucleotides are TGTGCCACCCTCGGGGGGTCCAATCAGCCCCAGCATTTT. Its translation: CATLGGSNQPQHF.

The CDR3: CASGLPGRGGDNQPQHF. CDR3 sequence (DNA): TGTGCTAGTGGTTTACCCGGTCGGGGGGGAGACAATCAGCCCCAGCATTTT. The rearrangement links TRBV12-5 to TRBJ1-5; possible D gene TRBD1, 5 bases. The CDR3 covers 17 residues. The germline CDR1 and CDR2 sequences are LGHNT and FRNRAP. Deletions cut 3 bases from V and 3 bases from J, with 18 bases between.

The rearrangement links TRBV7-2 to TRBJ1-1, with 9 bases lining up with TRBD1. After removal of 5 bases from V and 1 base from J, the junction contained 2 bases not matched to a gene. There are 14 residues in the CDR3. Germline V gene lookup returns CDR1 SGHTA and CDR2 FQGNSA. The CDR3 coding sequence is TGTGCCAGCAGCACGACAGGGGGGAACACTGAAGCTTTCTTT. The encoded protein is CASSTTGGNTEAFF.

For the CDR3, the DNA is TGTGCCAGCAGCGTCAAACAGGGCGGGTTAGGTAACACTGAAGCTTTCTTT. Its protein is CASSVKQGGLGNTEAFF. This sequence joins TRBV7-8 and TRBJ1-1; D might be TRBD1 (6 bases). Trimming pared 5 bases from V and 2 bases from J, leaving 21 bases between. The CDR3 has 17 residues. CDR1 SGHVS and CDR2 FQNEAQ come from the germline V gene.

V is TRBV3-1 (or the pseudogene TRBV3-2) and J is TRBJ2-3, with 13 bases fitting TRBD2. Germline V gene lookup returns CDR1 LGHDT and CDR2 YNNKEL (reference sequence). After removal of 4 bases from V and 0 bases from J, the junction contained 16 bases not matched to a gene. The CDR3 contains 21 residues. CDR3 sequence: CASSRLVPLLAGGTSTDTQYF. The CDR3 bases are TGTGCCAGCAGCCGACTCGTCCCTCTACTAGCGGGGGGGACTAGCACAGATACGCAGTATTTT.